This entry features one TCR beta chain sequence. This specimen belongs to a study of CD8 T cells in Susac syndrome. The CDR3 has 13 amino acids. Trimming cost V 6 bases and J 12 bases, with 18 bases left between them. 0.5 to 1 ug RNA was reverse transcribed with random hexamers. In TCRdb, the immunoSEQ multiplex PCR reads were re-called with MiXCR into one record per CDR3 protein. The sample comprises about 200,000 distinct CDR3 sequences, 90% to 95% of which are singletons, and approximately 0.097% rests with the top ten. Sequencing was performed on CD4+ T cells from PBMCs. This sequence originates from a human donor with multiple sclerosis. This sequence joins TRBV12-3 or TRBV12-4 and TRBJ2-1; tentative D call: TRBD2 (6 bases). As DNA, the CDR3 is TGTGCCAGCAGCCGAGGACTCTTCGGGGGGCAGTTCTTC. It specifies CASSRGLFGGQFF.